Each of the 25 T cell receptor beta chains below was sequenced from the same sample in a study of response to subunit inactivated influenza vaccine (dated by TCRdb to 2017 to 2018). The method was RT-PCR. Sequenced on an Illumina HiSeq 2500. In TCRdb, the public reads were trimmed at Q25 with fastp and aligned with MiXCR, with productive beta chains retained. CDR3 protein duplicates are merged, each entry listing the most common genes and DNA. The sample profile shows 860,000 or so distinct CDR3 sequences; around 21% of them were found once. The ten largest clonotypes hold more than 8.5% of the sample. The source material was PBMCs from blood, sampled less than 6 days after vaccination. Receptors were obtained from a man between 45 and 60 years old who received an inactivated influenza vaccine. Donor details come from another sample of the same person, matched by shared clones.

The chain recombines TRBV5-1 with TRBJ1-1, with D unresolved. This CDR3 has 14 amino acids. The germline V and J ends were trimmed by 7 bases and 1 base, with 14 bases remaining between them. Germline V CDR1 and CDR2: SGHRS, YFSETQ. The CDR3 loop is CASGVGYGNTEAFF. In DNA, the CDR3 is TGCGCCAGCGGAGTGGGATACGGGAACACTGAAGCTTTCTTT.

This clonotype was detected ten times or more. The genes are TRBV20-1 and TRBJ2-2; 9 bases map to TRBD1. The CDR3 is 14 residues long. The germline CDR1 and CDR2 sequences are DFQATT and SNEGSKA (reference sequence). Trimming took 6 bases from V and 4 from J; bases not matched to a gene: 6. The CDR3 DNA follows: TGCAGTGCAAGGGGGACAGGGAGCACCGGGGAGCTGTTTTTT. Translation gives CSARGTGSTGELFF.

Only a few counts were recorded for this clonotype. The chain recombines TRBV7-2 with TRBJ2-5, with TRBD1 matching 10 bases. Germline CDR1 SGHTA, CDR2 FQGNSA. The CDR3 has 15 amino acids. V gave up 2 bases and J gave up 4 bases; unmatched junction bases: 4. Written as DNA, the CDR3 is TGTGCCAGCAGCTTACGATGGGACAGGGGAGAGACCCAGTACTTC. It translates to CASSLRWDRGETQYF.

There are a few counts of this clonotype. J is TRBJ1-4 and V is TRBV20-1, with D possibly matching TRBD1 (5 bases). Germline V CDR1 and CDR2: DFQATT, SNEGSKA (reference sequence). The CDR3 length is 14 residues. V shed 0 bases and J shed 8 bases, with 13 bases lying between them. CDR3: CSARDLEWDEKLFF. CDR3 in DNA: TGCAGTGCTAGAGATTTGGAGTGGGACGAAAAACTGTTTTTT.

Only a few counts were recorded for this clonotype. This CDR3 is CSARDVRSSGGANEQFF. The CDR3 DNA follows: TGCAGTGCTAGAGATGTCAGGTCCAGCGGGGGGGCCAATGAGCAGTTCTTC. The rearrangement links TRBV20-1 to TRBJ2-1; 10 bases match TRBD2. After removal of 0 bases from V and 6 bases from J, the junction contained 11 bases not matched to a gene. The germline V gene has CDR1 DFQATT and CDR2 SNEGSKA (reference sequence). There are 17 residues in the CDR3.

The chain has TRBV6-1 and TRBJ1-2, with 8 bases fitting TRBD1. The CDR3 has 14 amino acids. J gave up 7 bases and V 5 bases, and 9 bases lay outside the gene matches. Germline V gene lookup returns CDR1 MNHNS and CDR2 SASEGT. In nucleotides, the CDR3 is TGTGCCAGCAGTCGGTGGACAGGGTCAACTGGCTACACCTTC. Translating it yields CASSRWTGSTGYTF.

In its sample, this clonotype was seen once. A read error may explain this, as a much larger clone is one base away. As the CDR3 is not closed by the conserved phenylalanine or tryptophan, this likely results from a read error. Here the CDR3 reads CSAYPQGPNYGYTL. CDR3 nucleotide sequence: TGCAGTGCCTATCCCCAGGGGCCTAACTATGGCTACACCCTC. This chain connects TRBV20-1 to TRBJ1-2, with D perhaps matching TRBD1 (6 bases). V lost 6 bases, J lost 0 bases, and 14 bases lay in between. This CDR3 has 14 residues. The V gene's germline CDR1 is DFQATT and CDR2 SNEGSKA (reference sequence).

Here the CDR3 DNA reads TGTGCCAGCAGCTTGGTGGGCGCCGAAGGGACCCAGTACTTC. It is translated as CASSLVGAEGTQYF. The genes are TRBV5-6 and TRBJ2-5; D remains ambiguous. Germline V lookup: CDR1 SGHDT, CDR2 YYEEEE. The CDR3 is 14 residues long. The V gene lost 0 bases and the J gene lost 7 bases, with 13 bases spanning the gap.

The chain employs TRBV4-2 and TRBJ2-5, with D hard to call. The CDR3 is 15 residues long. Germline assignment: CDR1 LGHNA and CDR2 YNFKEQ. Trimming took off 0 bases at V and 4 bases at J, with 12 bases between the two ends. Here the CDR3 reads CASSQDPKPGETQYF. In DNA, the CDR3 is TGTGCCAGCAGCCAAGATCCCAAACCTGGAGAGACCCAGTACTTC.

This chain connects TRBV29-1 to TRBJ1-5; 7 bases agree with TRBD1. The germline V gene encodes CDR1 SQVTM and CDR2 ANQGSEA. V trimming: 3 bases; J trimming: 0 bases; junction bases outside the gene matches: 5. The CDR3 covers 15 residues. In DNA, the CDR3 is TGCAGCGTTGATAGGGGACAGTGTAGCAATCAGCCCCAGCATTTT. This codes for CSVDRGQCSNQPQHF.

V is TRBV12-3 or TRBV12-4 and J is TRBJ1-1; possibly TRBD1 for D (5 bases). V lost 0 bases and J 5 bases, leaving 13 bases between the germline ends. The CDR3 has 15 amino acids. As DNA, the CDR3 is TGTGCCAGCAGTTTAGCGCCCGGGGCTCGGACTGAAGCTTTCTTT. Amino acid sequence: CASSLAPGARTEAFF.

This clonotype was observed a few times. The genes are TRBV7-2 and TRBJ2-7; 13 nucleotides line up with TRBD2. This CDR3 has 15 amino acids. Germline trimming cut 7 bases from V and 5 bases from J; bases unmatched to any gene: 8. Germline V lookup: CDR1 SGHTA, CDR2 FQGNSA. CDR3 in amino acids: CASNPRTSGRDEQYF. CDR3 nucleotides: TGTGCCAGCAATCCCAGGACTAGCGGGAGAGACGAGCAGTACTTC.

The chain has TRBV28 and TRBJ2-7; 10 nucleotides line up with TRBD1. Looked up from germline, CDR1 is MDHEN and CDR2 is SYDVKM. The CDR3 totals 15 residues. V dropped 0 bases and J dropped 5; count of bases not matched to a gene: 4. The CDR3 protein is CASSLWGQGRDEQYF. The CDR3 DNA is TGTGCCAGCAGTTTATGGGGACAGGGGAGGGACGAGCAGTACTTC.

This clonotype came up a few times. The V gene is TRBV12-3 or TRBV12-4, the J gene TRBJ1-1; no clear D. The CDR3 contains 13 residues. Trimming shortened V by 2 bases and J by 4 bases, and 8 bases separated the two germline ends. CDR3: CASSLRDFTEAFF. In nucleotides, the CDR3 is TGTGCCAGCAGTTTACGGGATTTCACTGAAGCTTTCTTT.

This clonotype was seen more than once but under ten times. The gene calls are TRBV12-3 or TRBV12-4 and TRBJ2-5; unclear D gene. V lost 2 bases and J lost 5, with 15 bases in between. This CDR3 spans 15 amino acids. Here the CDR3 reads CASSLYDGRRETQYF. CDR3 bases: TGTGCCAGCAGTTTATACGACGGCCGACGGGAGACCCAGTACTTC.

The rearrangement links TRBV7-2 to TRBJ2-6; no clear D gene. Trimming took 4 bases from V and 4 from J, leaving 8 bases between them. Germline V gene data show CDR1 as SGHTA and CDR2 as FQGNSA. This CDR3 has 14 amino acids. The CDR3 coding sequence is TGTGCCAGCAGCTACCGTCGGGGGGCCAACGTCCTGACTTTC. Protein sequence: CASSYRRGANVLTF.

The chain combines TRBV27 with TRBJ2-5, with 8 bases fitting TRBD1. The CDR3 runs 19 residues. Germline V lookup: CDR1 MNHEY, CDR2 SMNVEV (reference sequence). The junction had 14 bases not matched to a gene; V was cut back by 1 base and J by 1 base. CDR3 sequence: CASSLYGDRGLPAQETQYF. Here the CDR3 DNA reads TGTGCCAGCAGTTTATACGGAGACAGGGGTCTCCCGGCCCAAGAGACCCAGTACTTC.

This clonotype turned up a few times. The chain recombines TRBV7-2 with TRBJ2-1, with D possibly matching TRBD1 (6 bases). Germline V CDR1 and CDR2: SGHTA, FQGNSA. Trimming left V 5 bases short and J 10 bases short, with 15 bases between. This CDR3 is built from 13 residues. The chain's CDR3 is CASSRGQLEEQFF. The CDR3, as DNA: TGTGCCAGCAGCCGCGGACAGTTGGAGGAGCAGTTCTTC.

V and J are TRBV6-1 and TRBJ2-6; no firm D call. The CDR3 is 16 residues long. Germline V gives CDR1 MNHNS, CDR2 SASEGT. Trimming shortened V by 6 bases and J by 2 bases, and 14 bases separated the two germline ends. CDR3 protein: CASRAFDGTGANVLTF. CDR3 nucleotide sequence: TGTGCCAGCAGGGCGTTCGACGGCACTGGGGCCAACGTCCTGACTTTC.

About this clonotype: Being one base from a much bigger clone, this may be a read error. This chain links TRBV5-1 with TRBJ1-4; D remains ambiguous. The V gene's germline CDR1 is SGHRS and CDR2 YFSETQ. The CDR3 consists of 14 residues. The CDR3 here is CASSLTSDNEKPFF. CDR3 nucleotides: TGCGCCAGCAGCTTGACCAGCGATAATGAAAAACCGTTTTTT.

Concerning this clonotype itself: A much bigger clone sits one base away, suggesting this may be a read error. The rearrangement joins TRBV29-1 to TRBJ2-1; 9 bases agree with TRBD2. Germline V lookup: CDR1 SQVTM, CDR2 ANQGSEA. V lost 3 bases to trimming and J lost 0 bases; unmatched junction nucleotides: 15. The CDR3 length is 19 residues. CDR3 sequence (DNA): TGCAGCGTTGATTTATGGACTAGCGACCTGTCTACCTCCTACAATGAGCAGTTCTTC. Translation gives CSVDLWTSDLSTSYNEQFF.

This clonotype was observed a few times. V is TRBV20-1 and J is TRBJ2-7; 11 positions agree with TRBD2. Looked up from germline, CDR1 is DFQATT and CDR2 is SNEGSKA (reference sequence). V was pared by 0 bases and J by 7 bases, with 8 bases of the junction left unmatched. The CDR3 runs to 15 residues. The CDR3 protein is CSARDFRTSGLEQYF. CDR3 nucleotides: TGCAGTGCTAGAGATTTTCGGACTAGCGGGCTAGAGCAGTACTTC.

The chain has TRBV5-1 and TRBJ2-7; 10 bases are a match to TRBD2. Germline lookup yields CDR1 SGHRS and CDR2 YFSETQ. V gave up 0 bases and J gave up 6 bases; unmatched junction bases: 6. The CDR3 length is 15 residues. The CDR3 nucleotides read TGCGCCAGCAGCTTGGAGGCTAGCGGGAGTTTCGAGCAGTACTTC. Protein: CASSLEASGSFEQYF. The full variable domain, in which reference TRBV5-1 and TRBJ2-7 provide the parts outside the CDR3, is KAGVTQTPRYLIKTRGQQVTLSCSPISGHRSVSWYQQTPGQGLQFLFEYFSETQRNKGNFPGRFSGRQFSNSRSEMNVSTLELGDSALYLCASSLEASGSFEQYFGPGTRLTVT.

The chain joins TRBV20-1 to TRBJ2-1, with 10 bases fitting TRBD2. Trimming cost V 6 bases and J 1 base; bases outside gene matches: 9. Per the germline V gene, CDR1 is DFQATT and CDR2 is SNEGSKA (reference sequence). This CDR3 is 16 amino acids long. CDR3 in amino acids: CSAIPLAGVSYNEQFF. The CDR3 nucleotides are TGCAGTGCCATACCCCTAGCGGGAGTGTCCTACAATGAGCAGTTCTTC.

V is TRBV4-3 and J is TRBJ2-5, with TRBD2 matching over 9 bases. Trimming removed 3 bases from V and 0 bases from J; junction bases left unmatched: 11. Per the germline V gene, CDR1 is LGHNA and CDR2 is YSLEER. The CDR3 loop spans 18 amino acids. CDR3 region: CASSQVRGAGGHQETQYF. CDR3 sequence (DNA): TGCGCCAGCAGCCAGGTTAGGGGAGCGGGAGGTCACCAAGAGACCCAGTACTTC.